This is a list of T cell receptor beta chains from one sample in a study of control samples from healthy donors and cancer patients. Sequencing was performed with immunoSEQ multiplex PCR; in TCRdb, only in-frame clones are kept and a portion is missing. The repertoire holds 110,000 to 150,000 clones, with about 94% as singletons. Sequencing input: PBMCs. Receptors were obtained from a man aged 55-75 years with colorectal cancer. Both conserved end residues are part of each CDR3. D genes are given only for firm matches. Clone size is shown for a subset of rows, as once, few, many or a class of expanded clone.

v_call: TRBV28; j_call: TRBJ1-1; clone_size: -; d_call: -; cdr3_aa: CASSLRGRQNTEAFF; cdr3_nt: TGTGCCAGCAGTTTAAGGGGGAGACAGAACACTGAAGCTTTCTTT
v_call: TRBV27; j_call: TRBJ2-2; clone_size: -; d_call: -; cdr3_aa: CASSLRGRNTGELFF; cdr3_nt: TGTGCCAGCAGTTTACGGGGGCGTAACACCGGGGAGCTGTTTTTT
v_call: TRBV6-5; j_call: TRBJ1-6; clone_size: once; d_call: -; cdr3_aa: CASSSFSNSPLHF; cdr3_nt: TGTGCCAGCAGTTCCTTTAGCAATTCACCCCTCCACTTT
v_call: TRBV6-2/TRBV6-3; j_call: TRBJ1-1; clone_size: -; d_call: -; cdr3_aa: CASSYSALNTEAFF; cdr3_nt: TGTGCCAGCAGTTACTCGGCACTGAACACTGAAGCTTTCTTT
v_call: TRBV7-2; j_call: TRBJ2-5; clone_size: -; d_call: TRBD2; cdr3_aa: CASSLVQVREAQETQYF; cdr3_nt: TGTGCCAGCAGCTTAGTGCAGGTACGGGAGGCTCAAGAGACCCAGTACTTC
v_call: TRBV24-1; j_call: TRBJ2-2; clone_size: -; d_call: -; cdr3_aa: CATSDFPRAGGELFF; cdr3_nt: TGTGCCACCAGTGATTTTCCCAGGGCGGGCGGGGAGCTGTTTTTT
v_call: TRBV7-9; j_call: TRBJ1-1; clone_size: -; d_call: -; cdr3_aa: CASSPAGNTEAFF; cdr3_nt: TGTGCCAGCAGCCCCGCGGGAAACACTGAAGCTTTCTTT
v_call: TRBV5-1; j_call: TRBJ1-6; clone_size: -; d_call: -; cdr3_aa: CASSLGGQGNSPLHF; cdr3_nt: TGCGCCAGCAGCTTGGGGGGGCAGGGGAATTCACCCCTCCACTTT
v_call: TRBV6-2/TRBV6-3; j_call: TRBJ1-5; clone_size: -; d_call: -; cdr3_aa: CASSSGGEGNQPQHF; cdr3_nt: TGTGCCAGCAGTTCCGGGGGCGAAGGCAATCAGCCCCAGCATTTT
v_call: TRBV7-2; j_call: TRBJ1-5; clone_size: -; d_call: -; cdr3_aa: CASTLASREINQPQHF; cdr3_nt: TGTGCCAGCACCTTAGCGAGCCGGGAAATCAATCAGCCCCAGCATTTT
v_call: TRBV25-1; j_call: TRBJ2-3; clone_size: -; d_call: -; cdr3_aa: CASSERLGTTSTDTQYF; cdr3_nt: TGTGCCAGCAGTGAACGTTTGGGAACTACTAGCACAGATACGCAGTATTTT
v_call: TRBV18; j_call: TRBJ1-2; clone_size: -; d_call: -; cdr3_aa: CASSPVSGTDGYTF; cdr3_nt: TGTGCCAGCTCACCAGTTTCAGGGACGGATGGCTACACCTTC
v_call: TRBV7-2; j_call: TRBJ1-1; clone_size: once; d_call: TRBD1; cdr3_aa: CASSLATGLAEAFF; cdr3_nt: TGTGCCAGCAGCTTAGCGACAGGGTTGGCTGAAGCTTTCTTT
v_call: TRBV6-6; j_call: TRBJ1-5; clone_size: -; d_call: TRBD1; cdr3_aa: CASSSDRGYSNQPQHF; cdr3_nt: TGTGCCAGCAGTTCTGACAGGGGCTATAGCAATCAGCCCCAGCATTTT
v_call: TRBV5-6; j_call: TRBJ1-1; clone_size: -; d_call: TRBD1; cdr3_aa: CASSIDRGGWNTEAFF; cdr3_nt: TGTGCCAGCAGCATCGACAGGGGCGGTTGGAACACTGAAGCTTTCTTT
v_call: TRBV7-9; j_call: TRBJ1-2; clone_size: -; d_call: -; cdr3_aa: CASSLAAGNYGYTF; cdr3_nt: TGTGCCAGCAGCTTAGCAGCCGGGAACTATGGCTACACCTTC